What follows are 23 T cell receptor beta chains derived from one specimen sequenced in a study of Ad26.COV2.S vaccination and SARS-CoV-2 variants. Stated treatment: roughly 19 received Ad26.COV2.S at low or high dose, single or two shots; about 5 received placebo; per-sample allocation not given. Each sample was drawn 63 days after the first injection (of vaccine or placebo). Generated by immunoSEQ multiplex PCR, the TCRdb table keeps only in-frame clones and is missing some. The data hold some 290,000 clones, with about 86% observed a single time. Here the sequenced sample was peripheral blood, taken in a trial of Ad26.COV2.S vaccine versus placebo. These receptors were obtained from a person between 18 and 65 years old who received the Ad26.COV2.S COVID-19 vaccine or a placebo.

The V gene is TRBV27, the J gene TRBJ1-1, with D uncertain. This CDR3 is built from 13 residues. CDR1 and CDR2 from the germline V gene are MNHEY and SMNVEV (reference sequence). The V end was cut by 3 bases, the J end by 1 base, with 6 bases between. The DNA of the CDR3 is TGTGCCAGCAGTTTTAGGAGGAACACTGAAGCTTTCTTT. It codes for CASSFRRNTEAFF.

The chain recombines TRBV6-2 or TRBV6-3 with TRBJ1-1; tentatively, D is TRBD1 (5 bases). Trimming took off 2 bases at V and 13 bases at J, with 17 bases between the two ends. This CDR3 region has 13 residues. The germline gives CDR1 MNHEY, CDR2 SVGEGT. CDR3 region: CASSYRDAGSGFF. CDR3 coding DNA: TGTGCCAGCAGTTACCGGGACGCCGGGAGTGGTTTCTTT.

This clone occurred once. The chain has TRBV6-2 or TRBV6-3 and TRBJ1-5; D not certain. The CDR3 extends over 14 amino acids. The V and J ends lost 2 bases and 6 bases respectively, with 11 bases between them. Germline CDR1 reads MNHEY; CDR2 reads SVGEGT. The CDR3 nucleotides read TGTGCCAGCAGTTACACGTTTAAGGGTCAGCCCCAGCATTTT. Its translation is CASSYTFKGQPQHF.

The V gene is TRBV19, the J gene TRBJ2-3; no reliable D call. The germline V and J ends were trimmed by 2 bases and 9 bases, with 12 bases remaining between them. The germline CDR1 and CDR2 sequences are LNHDA and SQIVND (reference sequence). CDR3 size: 13 residues. Here the CDR3 reads CASSIKHPNTQYF. The CDR3 DNA reads as TGTGCCAGTAGTATAAAACACCCCAACACGCAGTATTTT.

This clone was seen only a few times. The chain recombines TRBV19 with TRBJ2-2; 10 bases map to TRBD2. CDR1 is LNHDA and CDR2 is SQIVND in the germline V gene (reference sequence). The CDR3 is 18 residues long. The V and J ends lost 7 bases and 0 bases, in that order; junction bases with no gene match: 11. CDR3: CASKRNPAGGSNTGELFF. The CDR3 DNA is TGTGCCAGTAAGAGGAATCCAGCGGGGGGGTCGAACACCGGGGAGCTGTTTTTT.

The rearrangement joins TRBV5-8 to TRBJ1-2, with D hard to call. Between the trimmed V and J ends, which lost 0 bases and 4 bases, there was a span of 16 bases. This CDR3 spans 16 amino acids. The germline CDR1 and CDR2 sequences are SGHTS and YDEGEE. The CDR3 DNA reads as TGTGCCAGCAGCTTGGCGGGCGGGTTGTCTGGCTATGGCTACACCTTC. Translating it yields CASSLAGGLSGYGYTF.

This sequence joins TRBV6-6 and TRBJ1-2; D call uncertain. In germline, CDR1 is MNHNY, CDR2 SVGAGI (reference sequence). Trimming took 2 bases from V and 4 from J, leaving 11 bases between them. The CDR3 has 14 residues. The chain's CDR3 is CASSYQRESYGYTF. Written as DNA, the CDR3 is TGTGCCAGCAGTTACCAAAGGGAATCCTATGGCTACACCTTC.

V and J are TRBV20-1 and TRBJ1-1; the D is unclear. Germline assignment: CDR1 DFQATT and CDR2 SNEGSKA (reference sequence). This CDR3 is 9 amino acids long. Trimming shortened V by 7 bases and J by 11 bases, and 11 bases separated the two germline ends. The CDR3 bases are TGCAGTGGGGCGGGGTCGGCTTTCTTT. Translation: CSGAGSAFF.

The chain employs TRBV6-2 or TRBV6-3 and TRBJ1-2; D perhaps matches TRBD1 (6 bases). This CDR3 is 14 amino acids long. V was trimmed by 4 bases and J by 3 bases, leaving 12 bases between them. Germline V gives CDR1 MNHEY, CDR2 SVGEGT. The chain's CDR3 is CASSSDRFYYGYTF. The CDR3 DNA sequence: TGTGCCAGCAGTTCAGACAGGTTCTACTATGGCTACACCTTC.

V usage is TRBV10-1 and J usage is TRBJ2-3; 8 bases fit TRBD2. The CDR3 has 14 residues. J lost 6 bases, V lost 4 bases, and 6 bases had no gene match. Germline values: CDR1 WNHNN, CDR2 SYGVQD (reference sequence). DNA for the CDR3: TGCGCCAGCAGTGGCCCGGGACTAGTGGATACGCAGTATTTT. Its translation is CASSGPGLVDTQYF.

The chain uses TRBV29-1 and TRBJ2-5; possible D gene TRBD1, 6 bases. The germline CDR1 and CDR2 sequences are SQVTM and ANQGSEA. The CDR3 consists of 13 residues. Trimming took 4 bases from V and 5 from J, leaving 14 bases between them. CDR3 coding DNA: TGCAGCGTTGTAGTAACAGGGAGCGAGACCCAGTACTTC. This encodes CSVVVTGSETQYF.

J is TRBJ1-2 and V is TRBV19; a possible D gene is TRBD1 (6 bases). CDR3 size: 18 residues. Germline assignment: CDR1 LNHDA and CDR2 SQIVND (reference sequence). V was trimmed by 6 bases and J by 2 bases, leaving 25 bases between them. CDR3 protein: CASSLRGAWTALNYGYTF. CDR3 in DNA: TGTGCCAGTAGCCTGAGAGGGGCCTGGACAGCATTAAACTATGGCTACACCTTC.

The CDR3 sequence is CASSEARPRVDSPLHF. The CDR3 region has the DNA TGTGCCAGCAGTGAAGCGAGGCCTAGGGTGGATTCACCCCTCCACTTT. The chain couples TRBV6-1 to TRBJ1-6; D is undetermined. The germline V gene encodes CDR1 MNHNS and CDR2 SASEGT. Trimming removed 0 bases from V and 8 bases from J, with 14 bases in between. This CDR3 is 16 amino acids long.

The gene calls are TRBV6-5 and TRBJ1-1; D unclear. Trimming left V 0 bases short and J 0 bases short, with 11 bases between. The germline CDR1 and CDR2 sequences are MNHEY and SVGAGI. The CDR3 runs to 16 residues. For the CDR3, the DNA is TGTGCCAGCAGTTACTCAGGCGCAGTCTTGAACACTGAAGCTTTCTTT. The encoded protein is CASSYSGAVLNTEAFF.

The chain couples TRBV4-3 to TRBJ1-6, with D possibly being TRBD1 (6 bases). The CDR3 totals 18 residues. The ends were cut back, 0 bases at V and 3 bases at J, with 15 bases in the middle. In germline, CDR1 is LGHNA, CDR2 YSLEER. CDR3: CASSQDLPRGDYNSPLHF. The CDR3, as DNA: TGCGCCAGCAGCCAAGACCTCCCGAGGGGGGACTATAATTCACCCCTCCACTTT.

V gene TRBV18 combines with J gene TRBJ1-2, with unresolved D. V lost 2 bases, J lost 5 bases, and 21 bases lay in between. The CDR3 is 17 amino acids. CDR1 and CDR2 (germline): KGHSH, LQKENI. The CDR3 sequence: CASSPTRTDPPGYGYTF. CDR3 in DNA: TGTGCCAGCTCACCAACTAGGACGGACCCCCCAGGATATGGCTACACCTTC.

This clone showed up just once. The chain combines TRBV3-1 (or the pseudogene TRBV3-2) with TRBJ2-5, with a possible D match to TRBD2 (6 bases). This CDR3 is 16 amino acids long. Germline V gives CDR1 LGHDT, CDR2 YNNKEL (reference sequence). Trimming cost V 4 bases and J 5 bases, with 20 bases left between them. CDR3 coding DNA: TGTGCCAGCAGCCTCCGACGGGCGGGGTTGAGTGAGACCCAGTACTTC. Its protein product is CASSLRRAGLSETQYF.

The rearrangement uses TRBV7-2 and TRBJ2-1, with TRBD1 matching 8 bases. V dropped 4 bases and J dropped 6; count of bases not matched to a gene: 5. Germline V gene sequence: CDR1 SGHTA, CDR2 FQGNSA. CDR3 size: 14 residues. As DNA, the CDR3 is TGTGCCAGCAGCTCTCCGGACAGGGTCAATGAGCAGTTCTTC. Protein: CASSSPDRVNEQFF. Using reference TRBV7-2 and TRBJ2-1 for the parts outside the CDR3, the full variable domain is GAGVSQSPSNKVTEKGKDVELRCDPISGHTALYWYRQSLGQGLEFLIYFQGNSAPDKSGLPSDRFSAERTGGSVSTLTIQRTQQEDSAVYLCASSSPDRVNEQFFGPGTRLTVL.

The gene calls are TRBV11-1 and TRBJ1-6; D remains unclear. The CDR3 has 13 residues. Germline V gene sequence: CDR1 SGHAT, CDR2 FQDESV (reference sequence). Trimming left V 6 bases short and J 4 bases short, with 7 bases between. The CDR3 nucleotides read TGTGCCAGCAGTCGGGGATATAATTCACCCCTCCACTTT. Its translation: CASSRGYNSPLHF.

The chain joins TRBV6-2 or TRBV6-3 to TRBJ1-6; D might be TRBD1 (5 bases). The germline gives CDR1 MNHEY, CDR2 SVGEGT. The CDR3 is 13 amino acids. V lost 2 bases to trimming and J lost 10 bases, with 9 bases between them. CDR3 residues: CASSYQGWSPLHF. CDR3 coding DNA: TGTGCCAGCAGTTACCAGGGCTGGTCACCCCTCCACTTT.

The table lists this clone with a few counts. The chain couples TRBV7-9 to TRBJ1-2, with D tentatively TRBD1 (5 bases). The germline V gene encodes CDR1 SEHNR and CDR2 FQNEAQ (reference sequence). CDR3 length: 15 residues. V was shortened by 1 base and J by 8 bases, with 17 bases between the two germline ends. Written as DNA, the CDR3 is TGTGCCAGCAGCTTAGTCGACAGACCATTAGGAGGCTACACCTTC. Its translation is CASSLVDRPLGGYTF.

This chain uses TRBV6-5 with TRBJ1-2, with D possibly matching TRBD1 (5 bases). This CDR3 spans 14 amino acids. Trimming took 2 bases from V and 1 from J, leaving 8 bases between them. In germline, CDR1 is MNHEY, CDR2 SVGAGI. The CDR3 here is CASSYRGFNYGYTF. The CDR3, as DNA: TGTGCCAGCAGTTACAGGGGATTTAACTATGGCTACACCTTC.

V is TRBV7-9 and J is TRBJ2-7; 7 bases agree with TRBD2. Per germline, CDR1 SEHNR and CDR2 FQNEAQ (reference sequence). V lost 5 bases, J lost 0 bases, and 7 bases stayed unmatched. There are 15 residues in the CDR3. In DNA, the CDR3 is TGTGCCAGCAGCCCCGGGGAGGGTCTCTCCTACGAGCAGTACTTC. This sequence encodes CASSPGEGLSYEQYF.